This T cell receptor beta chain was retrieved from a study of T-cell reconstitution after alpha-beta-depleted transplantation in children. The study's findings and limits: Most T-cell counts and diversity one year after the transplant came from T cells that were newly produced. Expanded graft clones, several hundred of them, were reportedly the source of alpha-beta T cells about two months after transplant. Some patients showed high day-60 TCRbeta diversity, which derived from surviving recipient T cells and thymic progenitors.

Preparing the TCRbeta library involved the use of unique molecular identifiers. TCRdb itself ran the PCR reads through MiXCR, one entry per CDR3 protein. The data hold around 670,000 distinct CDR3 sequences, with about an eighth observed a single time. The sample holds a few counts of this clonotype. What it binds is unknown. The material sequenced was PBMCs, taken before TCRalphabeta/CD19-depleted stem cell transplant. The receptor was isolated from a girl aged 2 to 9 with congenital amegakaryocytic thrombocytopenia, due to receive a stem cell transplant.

CDR3 sequence (DNA): TGTGCCAGCAGCCAGGACAGGGGGGAAGAGACCCAGTACTTC. Its protein product is CASSQDRGEETQYF. This chain connects TRBV3-1 to TRBJ2-5, with 10 bases that match TRBD1. With V trimmed by 3 bases and J by 3 bases, 1 base remained unmatched. CDR3 length: 14 amino acids. From germline, CDR1 is LGHDT and CDR2 YNNKEL (reference sequence).